A selection of T cell receptor beta chains follows, all from one sample in a study of shared clonotypes between healthy human individuals. Measured with immunoSEQ multiplex PCR; TCRdb has only the in-frame clones, and not every one. The table has some 550,000 clones, 95% to 98% seen once. The specimen sequenced was naive CD4+ T cells sorted from blood. The receptors were sampled from a woman in her 30s in good health. CDR3s include the opening cysteine and the closing phenylalanine or tryptophan. The D gene is left open where the match is weak. Clone size is stated in some rows and not others, as once, few, many or a class when expanded.

v_call,clone_size,d_call,j_call,cdr3_aa,cdr3_nt
TRBV5-6,once,NA,TRBJ2-1,CASSLGLAGNEQFF,TGTGCCAGCAGCTTGGGGCTGGCCGGCAATGAGCAGTTCTTC
TRBV29-1,NA,NA,TRBJ2-3,CSVHTDTQYF,TGCAGCGTGCACACAGATACGCAGTATTTT
TRBV5-1,NA,NA,TRBJ2-5,CASSLGHGRQETQYF,TGCGCCAGCAGCTTGGGGCACGGCAGACAAGAGACCCAGTACTTC
TRBV19,NA,NA,TRBJ2-5,CASSIDLRGLEETQYF,TGTGCCAGTAGTATAGACCTTAGGGGGTTGGAAGAGACCCAGTACTTC
TRBV5-6,NA,TRBD2,TRBJ2-3,CASLKSSGSTDTQYF,TGTGCCAGCCTGAAGTCTAGCGGCAGCACAGATACGCAGTATTTT
TRBV11-2,NA,TRBD2,TRBJ2-1,CASSPSLAGYYEQFF,TGTGCCAGCAGCCCCTCCCTAGCGGGCTACTATGAGCAGTTCTTC
TRBV2,NA,NA,TRBJ2-1,CASRAGVYNEQFF,TGTGCCAGTCGAGCGGGTGTCTACAATGAGCAGTTCTTC
TRBV27,once,NA,TRBJ1-5,CASISLGGQVLNQPQHF,TGTGCCAGCATCTCCCTAGGGGGTCAGGTGTTGAATCAGCCCCAGCATTTT
TRBV19,NA,NA,TRBJ1-3,CASRGPSGNTIYF,TGTGCCAGTAGGGGACCCTCTGGAAACACCATATATTTT
TRBV6-1,NA,TRBD2,TRBJ2-3,CASSERTSGGGGTDTQYF,TGTGCCAGCAGTGAGCGGACTAGCGGAGGAGGGGGCACAGATACGCAGTATTTT
TRBV5-1,NA,NA,TRBJ2-3,CASSLGADTQYF,TGCGCCAGCAGCTTGGGGGCAGATACGCAGTATTTT
TRBV4-1,NA,TRBD2,TRBJ2-1,CASSQDARSGSSYNEQFF,TGCGCCAGCAGCCAAGATGCCAGGAGCGGGAGTTCCTACAATGAGCAGTTCTTC
TRBV27,NA,TRBD2,TRBJ2-1,CATKGQPGLAGVGSYNEQFF,TGTGCCACCAAAGGACAGCCGGGACTAGCGGGAGTCGGCTCCTACAATGAGCAGTTCTTC
TRBV2,NA,TRBD2,TRBJ2-3,CASSETSGSNTQYF,TGTGCCAGCAGTGAGACTAGCGGGAGTAATACGCAGTATTTT
TRBV11-2,NA,NA,TRBJ1-1,CASSFILGGGTTEAFF,TGTGCCAGCAGCTTTATCCTGGGGGGGGGTACCACTGAAGCTTTCTTT
TRBV5-5,few,NA,TRBJ1-2,CASSHHYGYTF,TGTGCCAGCTCCCATCACTATGGCTACACCTTC
TRBV5-6,NA,NA,TRBJ2-7,CASSLRVLRSYEQYF,TGTGCCAGCTCACTCAGGGTTTTGAGATCCTACGAGCAGTACTTC
TRBV6-5,NA,NA,TRBJ1-1,CASSYSNILTEAFF,TGTGCCAGCAGTTACTCGAACATTCTAACTGAAGCTTTCTTT
TRBV18,once,NA,TRBJ1-1,CASSPRRREDTEAFF,TGTGCCAGCTCACCACGGCGCCGGGAGGACACTGAAGCTTTCTTT
TRBV19,once,NA,TRBJ2-5,CASSRQAVETQYF,TGTGCCAGTAGTCGACAGGCCGTTGAGACCCAGTACTTC
TRBV28,NA,TRBD2,TRBJ2-3,CASSPSSGSYTDTQYF,TGTGCCAGCAGTCCCTCTAGCGGGAGCTACACAGATACGCAGTATTTT
TRBV25-1,NA,NA,TRBJ1-3,CASSESGEGSGNTIYF,TGTGCCAGCAGTGAATCGGGTGAGGGGTCTGGAAACACCATATATTTT
TRBV10-3,NA,NA,TRBJ1-1,CAIRGAGNTEAFF,TGTGCCATCAGGGGGGCGGGTAACACTGAAGCTTTCTTT
TRBV5-3,NA,NA,TRBJ2-1,CATGPDQSSYNEQFF,TGTGCCACCGGCCCAGACCAGAGCTCCTACAATGAGCAGTTCTTC
TRBV19,NA,TRBD2,TRBJ2-3,CASSRTSALWKDTQYF,TGTGCCAGTAGTAGGACTAGCGCCCTGTGGAAAGATACGCAGTATTTT
TRBV13,NA,NA,TRBJ2-2,CASSVGRIHLRESGTGELFF,TGTGCCAGCAGCGTGGGTAGGATCCACCTTAGGGAGAGTGGCACCGGGGAGCTGTTTTTT
TRBV28,NA,NA,TRBJ1-5,CASSPTRRLPQHF,TGTGCCAGCAGTCCCACCCGTCGTCTGCCCCAGCATTTT
TRBV6-5,NA,NA,TRBJ1-2,CASRINVQGDYGYTF,TGTGCCAGCAGAATAAACGTACAGGGTGACTATGGCTACACCTTC
TRBV7-8,once,NA,TRBJ1-1,CASSLSVSLNTEAFF,TGTGCCAGCAGCTTATCCGTCTCTCTGAACACTGAAGCTTTCTTT
TRBV6-1,NA,NA,TRBJ2-1,CASSDPGKVQFF,TGTGCCAGCAGTGACCCAGGGAAAGTGCAGTTCTTC
TRBV28,NA,NA,TRBJ2-6,CASSSSGEDSNSGANVLTF,TGTGCCAGCAGTTCCTCGGGGGAGGACAGTAACTCTGGGGCCAACGTCCTGACTTTC
TRBV9,few,TRBD1,TRBJ2-3,CASSVVGQGTDTQYF,TGTGCCAGCAGCGTAGTAGGACAGGGCACAGATACGCAGTATTTT
TRBV19,NA,TRBD1,TRBJ1-5,CASSLTGGLGQPQHF,TGTGCCAGTAGCCTAACAGGGGGCCTAGGGCAGCCCCAGCATTTT
TRBV27,NA,NA,TRBJ2-7,CASSLSQTLHYEQYF,TGTGCCAGCAGTTTATCCCAGACTCTACACTACGAGCAGTACTTC
TRBV28,once,NA,TRBJ1-5,CASRDGTPSNQPQHF,TGTGCCAGCAGGGATGGGACACCTAGCAATCAGCCCCAGCATTTT
TRBV6-1,once,NA,TRBJ2-1,CASTPTGAMNEQFF,TGTGCCAGCACTCCCACCGGGGCCATGAATGAGCAGTTCTTC
TRBV4-1,NA,NA,TRBJ1-1,CASSQWGMNTEAFF,TGCGCCAGCAGCCAATGGGGAATGAACACTGAAGCTTTCTTT
TRBV7-9,NA,TRBD2,TRBJ2-2,CASSSGAGTGELFF,TGTGCCAGCAGTAGCGGGGCGGGAACCGGGGAGCTGTTTTTT
TRBV6-1,NA,NA,TRBJ1-4,CASSEADEKLFF,TGTGCCAGCAGTGAAGCTGATGAAAAACTGTTTTTT
TRBV7-9,once,TRBD1,TRBJ1-4,CASSVDRVNEKLFF,TGTGCCAGCAGCGTTGACAGGGTTAATGAAAAACTGTTTTTT
TRBV4-1,NA,NA,TRBJ2-3,CASSQGRLGVADTQYF,TGCGCCAGCAGCCAGGGTCGACTAGGGGTTGCAGATACGCAGTATTTT
TRBV28,NA,NA,TRBJ1-1,CASRPGQEEAFF,TGTGCCAGCAGGCCTGGACAAGAAGAAGCTTTCTTT
TRBV5-1,NA,TRBD1,TRBJ2-6,CASSWRVPGQGTGANVLTF,TGCGCCAGCAGCTGGAGGGTGCCGGGACAGGGTACTGGGGCCAACGTCCTGACTTTC
TRBV7-9,NA,NA,TRBJ2-1,CASSLTLSNPAEQFF,TGTGCCAGCAGCCTTACTTTGTCTAACCCGGCTGAGCAGTTCTTC
TRBV28,NA,NA,TRBJ1-2,CASMFVRDPRYGYTF,TGTGCCAGCATGTTCGTCCGGGACCCAAGATATGGCTACACCTTC
TRBV28,NA,TRBD1,TRBJ2-1,CASSLGTESNEQFF,TGTGCCAGCAGTTTAGGGACAGAATCCAATGAGCAGTTCTTC
TRBV23-1,NA,NA,TRBJ1-5,CASSRYELDQPQHF,TGCGCCAGCAGTCGATACGAACTGGATCAGCCCCAGCATTTT
TRBV16,NA,NA,TRBJ1-4,CASSPVEGEDEKLFF,TGTGCCAGCAGCCCCGTGGAGGGTGAAGATGAAAAACTGTTTTTT
TRBV27,NA,NA,TRBJ2-5,CASGNPGPQETQYF,TGTGCCAGCGGCAATCCGGGACCCCAAGAGACCCAGTACTTC
TRBV19,NA,NA,TRBJ1-5,CASSMRSSNQPQHF,TGTGCCAGTAGTATGCGAAGTAGCAATCAGCCCCAGCATTTT
TRBV19,NA,NA,TRBJ2-3,CASSLSVDTQYF,TGTGCCAGTAGTTTATCAGTTGATACGCAGTATTTT
TRBV5-1,NA,NA,TRBJ1-1,CASSVRQGTTAEAFF,TGCGCCAGCAGCGTCCGTCAAGGGACAACTGCTGAAGCTTTCTTT
TRBV5-4,NA,TRBD2,TRBJ2-1,CASSNLGLAENNEQFF,TGTGCCAGCAGCAACTTAGGACTAGCGGAGAACAATGAGCAGTTCTTC